The 17 T cell receptor beta chains listed next were all sequenced from one sample in a study of long-term antiretroviral therapy in people with HIV. Assay version v3.0 of immunoSEQ was used, and it was run at survey level. Libraries were prepared by immunoSEQ multiplex PCR; TCRdb keeps only in-frame clonotypes and omits some of them. The sample includes fewer than 45,000 clones, 90% to 95% of them seen just once. The sequencing used unsorted PBMCs, collected 3.7 years after starting antiretroviral therapy. The origin of the receptors is a woman aged 45-65 years with HIV.

The chain is built from TRBV2 and TRBJ1-2; 9 positions agree with TRBD1. The ends lost 6 bases at V and 5 bases at J; junction bases unmatched: 10. Looked up from germline, CDR1 is SNHLY and CDR2 is FYNNEI. CDR3 size: 15 residues. The CDR3 DNA is TGTGCCAGCAGGGACAGGGGTGAAAAATCTTATGGCTACACCTTC. Encoded protein: CASRDRGEKSYGYTF.

This sequence joins TRBV19 and TRBJ1-2, with unresolved D. The germline V gene encodes CDR1 LNHDA and CDR2 SQIVND (reference sequence). With 1 base removed from V and 10 bases from J, the gap between germline ends came to 13 bases. The CDR3 totals 13 residues. The CDR3 nucleotides read TGTGCCAGTAGTATAGCTCGCTGGGAGGACTACACCTTC. It translates to CASSIARWEDYTF. The whole variable domain, filled in from reference TRBV19 and TRBJ1-2, reads DGGITQSPKYLFRKEGQNVTLSCEQNLNHDAMYWYRQDPGQGLRLIYYSQIVNDFQKGDIAEGYSVSREKKESFPLTVTSAQKNPTAFYLCASSIARWEDYTFGSGTRLTVV.

V gene TRBV2 combines with J gene TRBJ2-7, with a tentative D call TRBD2 (6 bases). The CDR3 has 13 residues. V lost 4 bases and J 3 bases, leaving 10 bases between the germline ends. The germline CDR1 and CDR2 sequences are SNHLY and FYNNEI. CDR3 in DNA: TGTGCCAGCAGTGCGACTAGTTACTACGAGCAGTACTTC. Encoded protein: CASSATSYYEQYF.

This clone was detected a few times. This sequence joins TRBV7-9 and TRBJ1-4; D gene uncertain. The V and J ends lost 4 bases and 4 bases respectively, with 7 bases between them. Germline loops: CDR1 SEHNR, CDR2 FQNEAQ (reference sequence). The CDR3 has 13 amino acids. The CDR3 nucleotides are TGTGCCAGCAGCTCGGGGATTAATGAAAAACTGTTTTTT. Translating gives CASSSGINEKLFF.

The chain uses TRBV7-6 and TRBJ2-2, with no clear D. Trimming took off 5 bases at V and 4 bases at J, with 14 bases between the two ends. Germline CDR1 reads SGHVS; CDR2 reads FNYEAQ. This CDR3 is built from 15 residues. The CDR3 sequence is CASSLRTAVTGELFF. The DNA for the CDR3 is TGTGCCAGCAGCCTAAGGACGGCCGTCACCGGGGAGCTGTTTTTT.

V usage is TRBV4-1 and J usage is TRBJ1-3; D is uncertain. The V end lost 4 bases, the J end lost 0 bases, and 4 bases lay between the germline ends. Germline-derived CDR1 and CDR2 are MGHRA and YSYEKL. The CDR3 runs to 13 residues. The CDR3 here is CASSRVSGNTIYF. The CDR3 DNA follows: TGCGCCAGCAGCCGAGTCTCTGGAAACACCATATATTTT.

The chain carries TRBV11-2 and TRBJ1-2, with D perhaps TRBD1 (5 bases). Germline values: CDR1 SGHAT, CDR2 FQNNGV. The CDR3 covers 16 residues. V was cut by 2 bases and J by 0 bases, with 13 bases left in between. The CDR3 bases are TGTGCCAGCAGCTTACAGGGTGGCCCCACTAACTATGGCTACACCTTC. It encodes CASSLQGGPTNYGYTF.

The chain joins TRBV30 to TRBJ2-3; no firm D call. Per the germline V gene, CDR1 is GTSNPN and CDR2 is SVGIG (reference sequence). The CDR3 has 12 amino acids. V dropped 4 bases and J dropped 0 bases, with 5 bases sitting between them. CDR3 loop: CAWMESTDTQYF. The CDR3, as DNA: TGTGCCTGGATGGAGAGCACAGATACGCAGTATTTT.

The rearrangement joins TRBV11-3 to TRBJ2-3; D perhaps matches TRBD2 (5 bases). Germline V gene sequence: CDR1 SGHNT, CDR2 YENEEA. V lost 5 bases to trimming and J lost 1 base, with 13 bases between them. The CDR3 spans 15 residues. As DNA, the CDR3 is TGTGCCAGCAGCCGAGGGAACCTAGGCACAGATACGCAGTATTTT. This codes for CASSRGNLGTDTQYF.

The J gene is TRBJ2-2, the V gene TRBV29-1; D remains ambiguous. Trimming cost V 3 bases and J 1 base, with 9 bases left between them. CDR3 length: 14 residues. Germline-derived CDR1 and CDR2 are SQVTM and ANQGSEA. CDR3 coding DNA: TGCAGCGTTGAGTCAGACCGGAACACCGGGGAGCTGTTTTTT. Amino acid sequence: CSVESDRNTGELFF.

This rearrangement joins TRBV11-2 to TRBJ1-1; D possibly corresponds to TRBD1 (6 bases). V gave up 5 bases and J gave up 0 bases, with 13 bases separating them. This CDR3 region has 15 residues. In germline, CDR1 is SGHAT, CDR2 FQNNGV. In DNA, the CDR3 is TGTGCCAGCAGCCCCGGCGGGGGCCTGAACACTGAAGCTTTCTTT. Translating gives CASSPGGGLNTEAFF.

The chain couples TRBV11-2 to TRBJ2-1, with D perhaps matching TRBD1 (6 bases). The CDR3 extends over 14 amino acids. Germline CDR1 is SGHAT and CDR2 is FQNNGV. V gave up 5 bases and J gave up 5 bases, with 13 bases separating them. CDR3 residues: CASSPRDKNNEQFF. CDR3 nucleotides: TGTGCCAGCAGCCCTCGGGACAAAAACAATGAGCAGTTCTTC.

The genes are TRBV28 and TRBJ2-7; the D gene is possibly TRBD2 (6 bases). V was clipped by 2 bases and J by 6 bases, with 8 bases between them. Germline V lookup: CDR1 MDHEN, CDR2 SYDVKM. This CDR3 is built from 12 residues. CDR3 bases: TGTGCCAGCAGTTTAGGAGGGCCCGAGCAGTACTTC. Protein sequence: CASSLGGPEQYF.

This chain uses TRBV18 with TRBJ2-3, with TRBD2 matching 8 bases. Germline V gene lookup returns CDR1 KGHSH and CDR2 LQKENI. V lost 2 bases, J lost 4 bases, and 5 bases stayed unmatched. The CDR3 is 15 amino acids. CDR3 coding DNA: TGTGCCAGCTCACCATCGGGGGGGCCCCCAGATACGCAGTATTTT. Amino acid sequence: CASSPSGGPPDTQYF.

J is TRBJ2-5 and V is TRBV9; 11 bases align to TRBD2. J gave up 5 bases and V 3 bases, and 0 bases lay outside the gene matches. The CDR3 length is 13 residues. Per germline, CDR1 SGDLS and CDR2 YYNGEE. This CDR3 is CASSASGGETQYF. The CDR3 DNA is TGTGCCAGCAGCGCTAGCGGGGGGGAGACCCAGTACTTC. The variable domain in full, with the rest retrieved from reference TRBV9 and TRBJ2-5, is DSGVTQTPKHLITATGQRVTLRCSPRSGDLSVYWYQQSLDQGLQFLIQYYNGEERAKGNILERFSAQQFPDLHSELNLSSLELGDSALYFCASSASGGETQYFGPGTRLLVL.

The chain carries TRBV5-8 and TRBJ2-7; TRBD2 is a possible D gene (5 bases). V shed 2 bases and J shed 9 bases, with 6 bases lying between them. The CDR3 totals 10 residues. Germline CDR1 reads SGHTS; CDR2 reads YDEGEE. The CDR3 DNA reads TGTGCCAGCAGCTTACTAGGGCAGTACTTC. This gives the protein CASSLLGQYF.

The CDR3 sequence is CSVSTSGSTDTQYF. DNA of the CDR3: TGCAGCGTCTCGACTAGCGGGAGCACAGATACGCAGTATTTT. This chain joins TRBV29-1 and TRBJ2-3; 10 positions match TRBD2. J gave up 0 bases and V 6 bases, and 3 bases lay outside the gene matches. This CDR3 comprises 14 residues. Germline CDR1 SQVTM, CDR2 ANQGSEA.